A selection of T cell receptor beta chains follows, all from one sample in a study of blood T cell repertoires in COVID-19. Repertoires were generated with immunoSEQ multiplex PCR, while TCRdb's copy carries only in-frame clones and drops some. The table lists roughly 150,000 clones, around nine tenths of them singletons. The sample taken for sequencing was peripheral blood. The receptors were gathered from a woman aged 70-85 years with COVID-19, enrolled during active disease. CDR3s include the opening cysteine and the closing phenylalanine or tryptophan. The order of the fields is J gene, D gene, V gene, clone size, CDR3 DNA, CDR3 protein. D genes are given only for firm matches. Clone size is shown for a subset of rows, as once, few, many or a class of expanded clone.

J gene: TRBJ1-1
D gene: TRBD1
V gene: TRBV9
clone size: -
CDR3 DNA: TGTGCCAGCAGCGAATTGACAGGGCTTGCTCTCACTGAAGCTTTCTTT
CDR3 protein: CASSELTGLALTEAFF

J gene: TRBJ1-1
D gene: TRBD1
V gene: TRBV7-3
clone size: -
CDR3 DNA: TGTGCCAGCAGTCACGGACAGGGCACTCAAGCTTTCTTT
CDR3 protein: CASSHGQGTQAFF

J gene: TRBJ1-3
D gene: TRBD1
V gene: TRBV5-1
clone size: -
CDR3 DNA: TGCGCCAGCAGCGTGACAGGGGCCTCTGGAAACACCATATATTTT
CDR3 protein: CASSVTGASGNTIYF

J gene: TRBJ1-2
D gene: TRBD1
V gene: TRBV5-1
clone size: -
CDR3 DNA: TGCGCCAGCAGCTTAGGGACAGGGGACTATGGCTACACCTTC
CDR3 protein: CASSLGTGDYGYTF

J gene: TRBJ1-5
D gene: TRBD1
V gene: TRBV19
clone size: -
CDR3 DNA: TGTGCCACCCAGGACAGGGGGCACAATCAGCCCCAGCATTTT
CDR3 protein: CATQDRGHNQPQHF

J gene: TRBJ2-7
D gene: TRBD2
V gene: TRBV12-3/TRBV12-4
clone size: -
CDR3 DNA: TGTGCCAGCAGTCCCAGCGGGGTACACGAGCAGTACTTC
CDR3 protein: CASSPSGVHEQYF

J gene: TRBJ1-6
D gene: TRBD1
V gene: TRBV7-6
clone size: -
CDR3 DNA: TGTGCCAGCAGAAGGGGACAGCTAAATTCACCCCTCCACTTT
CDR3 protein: CASRRGQLNSPLHF

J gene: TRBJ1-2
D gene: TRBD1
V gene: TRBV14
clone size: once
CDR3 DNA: TGTGCCAGCAGCCTTCGACAGGGGCCTAACTATGGCTACACCTTC
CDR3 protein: CASSLRQGPNYGYTF

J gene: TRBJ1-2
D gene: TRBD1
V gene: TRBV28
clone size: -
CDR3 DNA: TGTGCCAGCAGTTCGACGGGACAGGGTAAGGGCGGCTACACCTTC
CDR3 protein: CASSSTGQGKGGYTF

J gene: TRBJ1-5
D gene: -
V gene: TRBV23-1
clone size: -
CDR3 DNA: TGCGCCAGCAGTCAGTGGACAATTTATAGCAATCAGCCCCAGCATTTT
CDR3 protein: CASSQWTIYSNQPQHF

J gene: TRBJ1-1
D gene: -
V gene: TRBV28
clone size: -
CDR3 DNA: TGTGCCAGCAGTTTAGGTCCAGTGAACACTGAAGCTTTCTTT
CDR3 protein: CASSLGPVNTEAFF

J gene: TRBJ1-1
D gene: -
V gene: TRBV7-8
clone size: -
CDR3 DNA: TGTGCCAGCAGCCTTATCGGGGGGCGTTTCACTGAAGCTTTCTTT
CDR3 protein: CASSLIGGRFTEAFF

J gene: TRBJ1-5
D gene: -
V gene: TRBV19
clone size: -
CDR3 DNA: TGTGCCAGTAGTATGTTACAGTTTTATAGCAATCAGCCCCAGCATTTT
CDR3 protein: CASSMLQFYSNQPQHF

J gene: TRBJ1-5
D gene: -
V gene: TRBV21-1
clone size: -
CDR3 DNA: TGTGCCAGCAGCACTCCTTCCGGGACAGGGGGCCGGTGCAGCAATCAGCCCCAGCATTTT
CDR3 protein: CASSTPSGTGGRCSNQPQHF

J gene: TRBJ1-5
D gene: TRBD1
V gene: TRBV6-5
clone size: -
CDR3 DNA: TGTGCCAGCAGGGGGACAGGGGATGGGCAGCCCCAGCATTTT
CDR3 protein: CASRGTGDGQPQHF

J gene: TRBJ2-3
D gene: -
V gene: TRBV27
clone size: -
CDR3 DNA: TGTGCCAGCAGTTTATCGGGGCCCGGACATACGCAGTATTTT
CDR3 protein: CASSLSGPGHTQYF

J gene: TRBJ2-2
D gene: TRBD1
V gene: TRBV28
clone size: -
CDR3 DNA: TGTGCCAGCAGTCTCCGACAGGGGGCTGTCACCGGGGAGCTGTTTTTT
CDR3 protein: CASSLRQGAVTGELFF

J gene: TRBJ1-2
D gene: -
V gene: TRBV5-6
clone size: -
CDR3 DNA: TGTGCCAGCAGCTTTCGCGGGGAACAGACTGGCTACACCTTC
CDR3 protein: CASSFRGEQTGYTF

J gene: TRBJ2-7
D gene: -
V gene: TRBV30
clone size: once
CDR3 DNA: TGTGCCTGGATGGACAGCTACGAGCAGTACTTC
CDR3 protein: CAWMDSYEQYF

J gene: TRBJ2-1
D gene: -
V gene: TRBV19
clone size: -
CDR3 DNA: TGTGCCAGTAGTACGCAGGGGTGGAATGAGCAGTTCTTC
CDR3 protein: CASSTQGWNEQFF

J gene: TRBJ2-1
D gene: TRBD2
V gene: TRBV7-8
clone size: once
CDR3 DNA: TGTGCCAGCAGCTTATCTCATGGTAGCGGGGGATCTTACAATGAGCAGTTCTTC
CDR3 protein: CASSLSHGSGGSYNEQFF

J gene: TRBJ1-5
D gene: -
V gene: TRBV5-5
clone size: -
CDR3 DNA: TGTGCCAGCAGCTTGGTGGGAGGCAATCAGCCCCAGCATTTT
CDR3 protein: CASSLVGGNQPQHF

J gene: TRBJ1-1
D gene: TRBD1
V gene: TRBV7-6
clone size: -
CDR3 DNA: TGTGCCAGCAGCTTAGGAGGGACAGGGTTGAACACTGAAGCTTTCTTT
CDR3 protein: CASSLGGTGLNTEAFF

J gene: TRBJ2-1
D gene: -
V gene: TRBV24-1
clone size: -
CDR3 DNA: TGTGCCACCAGTGACAGGGTTAACTACAATGAGCAGTTCTTC
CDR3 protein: CATSDRVNYNEQFF

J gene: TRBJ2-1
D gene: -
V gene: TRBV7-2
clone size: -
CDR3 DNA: TGTGCCAGCAGCTTAGACTATTCCTACAATGAGCAGTTCTTC
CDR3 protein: CASSLDYSYNEQFF

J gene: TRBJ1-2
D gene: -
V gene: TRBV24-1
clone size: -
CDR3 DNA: TGTGCCACCAGTGGCGGGGGAGCCTATGGCTACACCTTC
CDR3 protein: CATSGGGAYGYTF

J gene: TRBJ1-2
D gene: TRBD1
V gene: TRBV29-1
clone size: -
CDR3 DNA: TGCAGCGTTGCGGTGACAGGGGGCAATGGCTACACCTTC
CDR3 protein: CSVAVTGGNGYTF

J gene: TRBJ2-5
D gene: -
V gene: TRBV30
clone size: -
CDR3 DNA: TGTGCCTGGAGTCGGGGGGAGACCCAGTACTTC
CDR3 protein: CAWSRGETQYF